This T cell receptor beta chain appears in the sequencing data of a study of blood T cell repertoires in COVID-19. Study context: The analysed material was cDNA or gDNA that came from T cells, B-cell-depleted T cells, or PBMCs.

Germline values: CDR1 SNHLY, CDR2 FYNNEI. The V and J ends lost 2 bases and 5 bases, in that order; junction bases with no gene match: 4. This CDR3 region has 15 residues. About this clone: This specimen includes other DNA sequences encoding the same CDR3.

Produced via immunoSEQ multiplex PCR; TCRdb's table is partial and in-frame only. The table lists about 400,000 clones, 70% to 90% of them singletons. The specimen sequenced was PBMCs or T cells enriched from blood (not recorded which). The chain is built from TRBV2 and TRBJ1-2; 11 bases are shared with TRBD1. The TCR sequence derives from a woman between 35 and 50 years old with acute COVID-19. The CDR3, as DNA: TGTGCCAGCAGTGAACGGACAGGGGGCGGTTATGGCTACACCTTC. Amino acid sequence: CASSERTGGGYGYTF.